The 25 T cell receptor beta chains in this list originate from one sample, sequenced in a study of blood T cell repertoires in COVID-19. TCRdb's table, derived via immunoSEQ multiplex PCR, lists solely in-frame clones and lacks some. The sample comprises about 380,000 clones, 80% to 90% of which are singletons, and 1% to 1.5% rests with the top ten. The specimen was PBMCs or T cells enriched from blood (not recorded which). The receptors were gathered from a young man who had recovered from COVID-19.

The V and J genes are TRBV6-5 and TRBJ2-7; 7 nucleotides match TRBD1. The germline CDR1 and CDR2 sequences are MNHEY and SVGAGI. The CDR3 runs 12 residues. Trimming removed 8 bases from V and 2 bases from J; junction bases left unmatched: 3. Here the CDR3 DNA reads TGTGCCAGCTCTGGGACAGCCTACGAGCAGTACTTC. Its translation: CASSGTAYEQYF.

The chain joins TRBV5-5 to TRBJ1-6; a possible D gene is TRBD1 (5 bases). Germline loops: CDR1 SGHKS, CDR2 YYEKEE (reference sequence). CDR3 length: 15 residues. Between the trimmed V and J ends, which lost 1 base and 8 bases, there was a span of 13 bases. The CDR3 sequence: CASSLSGQGYSPLHF. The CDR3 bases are TGTGCCAGCAGCTTGAGTGGCCAGGGATATTCACCCCTCCACTTT.

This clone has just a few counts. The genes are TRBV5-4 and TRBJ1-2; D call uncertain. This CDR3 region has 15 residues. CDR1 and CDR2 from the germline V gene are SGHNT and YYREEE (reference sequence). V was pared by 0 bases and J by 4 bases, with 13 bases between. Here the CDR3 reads CASSLEEGMSYGYTF. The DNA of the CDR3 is TGTGCCAGCAGCTTGGAGGAGGGAATGAGCTATGGCTACACCTTC.

CDR3 sequence (DNA): TGCGCCAGCAGCTCACAGGGATCAGATACGCAGTATTTT. This codes for CASSSQGSDTQYF. The V and J genes are TRBV5-1 and TRBJ2-3, with D tentatively TRBD1 (6 bases). The V end was cut by 3 bases, the J end by 4 bases, with 9 bases between. The V gene's germline CDR1 is SGHRS and CDR2 YFSETQ. The CDR3 runs to 13 residues.

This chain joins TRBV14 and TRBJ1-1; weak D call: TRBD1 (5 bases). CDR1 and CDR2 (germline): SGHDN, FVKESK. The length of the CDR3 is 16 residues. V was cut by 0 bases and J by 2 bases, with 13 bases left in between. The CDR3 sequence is CASSQDRGTLNTEAFF. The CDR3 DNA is TGTGCCAGCAGCCAAGATCGGGGGACCCTAAACACTGAAGCTTTCTTT.

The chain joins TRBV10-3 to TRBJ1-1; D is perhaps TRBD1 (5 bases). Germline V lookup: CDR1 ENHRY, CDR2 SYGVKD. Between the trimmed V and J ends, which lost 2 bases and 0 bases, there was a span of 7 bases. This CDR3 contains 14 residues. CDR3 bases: TGTGCCATCAGTGAGGGGGCCCTGAACACTGAAGCTTTCTTT. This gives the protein CAISEGALNTEAFF.

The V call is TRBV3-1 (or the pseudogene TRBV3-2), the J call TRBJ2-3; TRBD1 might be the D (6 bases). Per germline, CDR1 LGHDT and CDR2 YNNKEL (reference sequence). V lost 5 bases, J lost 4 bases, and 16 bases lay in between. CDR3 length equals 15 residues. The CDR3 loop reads CASSNYRVPPDTQYF. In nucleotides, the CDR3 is TGTGCCAGCAGCAATTACAGGGTTCCGCCAGATACGCAGTATTTT.

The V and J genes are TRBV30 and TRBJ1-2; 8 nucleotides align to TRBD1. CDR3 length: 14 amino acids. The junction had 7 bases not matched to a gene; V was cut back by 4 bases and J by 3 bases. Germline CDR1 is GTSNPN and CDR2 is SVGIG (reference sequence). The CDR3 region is CAWNPRQGHYGYTF. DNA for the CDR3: TGTGCCTGGAATCCCCGACAGGGGCACTATGGCTACACCTTC. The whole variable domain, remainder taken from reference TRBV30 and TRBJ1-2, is SQTIHQWPATLVQPVGSPLSLECTVEGTSNPNLYWYRQAAGRGLQLLFYSVGIGQISSEVPQNLSASRPQDRQFILSSKKLLLSDSGFYLCAWNPRQGHYGYTFGSGTRLTVV.

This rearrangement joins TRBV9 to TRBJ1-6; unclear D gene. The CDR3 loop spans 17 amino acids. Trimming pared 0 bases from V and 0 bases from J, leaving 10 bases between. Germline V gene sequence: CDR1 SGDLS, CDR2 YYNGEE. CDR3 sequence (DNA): TGTGCCAGCAGCGTAGTTTCGGAGAGCTCCTATAATTCACCCCTCCACTTT. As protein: CASSVVSESSYNSPLHF.

The DNA of the CDR3 is TGCGCCAGCAGTGAGTCGGGGAGTGGAAACACCATATATTTT. Its protein is CASSESGSGNTIYF. The chain is built from TRBV10-2 and TRBJ1-3; D is ambiguous. V lost 0 bases, J lost 3 bases, and 6 bases lay in between. CDR1 WSHSY and CDR2 SAAADI come from the germline V gene. This CDR3 spans 14 amino acids.

The CDR3 region is CASRRQGSTPDTQYF. CDR3 bases: TGTGCCAGCAGACGACAGGGAAGTACTCCAGATACGCAGTATTTT. V and J are TRBV13 and TRBJ2-3; the match to TRBD1 covers 7 bases. Per the germline V gene, CDR1 is PRHDT and CDR2 is FYEKMQ (reference sequence). V was pared by 6 bases and J by 4 bases, with 10 bases of the junction left unmatched. This CDR3 region has 15 residues.

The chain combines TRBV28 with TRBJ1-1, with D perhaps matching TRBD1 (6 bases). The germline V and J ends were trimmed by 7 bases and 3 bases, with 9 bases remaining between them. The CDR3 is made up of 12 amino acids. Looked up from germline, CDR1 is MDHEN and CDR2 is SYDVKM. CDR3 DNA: TGTGCCAGCAAAGCAGGGGACACTGAAGCTTTCTTT. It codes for CASKAGDTEAFF.

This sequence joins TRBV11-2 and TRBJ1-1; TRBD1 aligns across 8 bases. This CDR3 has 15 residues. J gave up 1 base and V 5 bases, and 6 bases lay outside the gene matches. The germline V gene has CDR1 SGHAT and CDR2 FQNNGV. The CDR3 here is CASSGPGTGNTEAFF. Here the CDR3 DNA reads TGTGCCAGCAGCGGCCCCGGGACAGGGAACACTGAAGCTTTCTTT.

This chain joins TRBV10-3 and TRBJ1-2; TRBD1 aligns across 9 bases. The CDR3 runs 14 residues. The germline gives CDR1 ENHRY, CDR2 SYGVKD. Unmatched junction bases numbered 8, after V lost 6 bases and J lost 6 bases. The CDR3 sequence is CAIRRGQGENGYTF. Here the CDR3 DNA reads TGTGCCATCAGGAGGGGACAGGGAGAGAATGGCTACACCTTC.

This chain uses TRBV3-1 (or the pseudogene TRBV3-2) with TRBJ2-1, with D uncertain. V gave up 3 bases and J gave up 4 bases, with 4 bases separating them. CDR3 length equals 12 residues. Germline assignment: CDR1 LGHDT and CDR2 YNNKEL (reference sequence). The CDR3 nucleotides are TGTGCCAGCAGCCATAGATACAATGAGCAGTTCTTC. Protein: CASSHRYNEQFF.

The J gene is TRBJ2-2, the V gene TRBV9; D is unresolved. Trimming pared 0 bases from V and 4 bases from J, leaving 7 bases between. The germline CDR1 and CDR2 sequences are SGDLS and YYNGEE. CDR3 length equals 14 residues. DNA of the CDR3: TGTGCCAGCAGCGTAGCTCCGGGCACCGGGGAGCTGTTTTTT. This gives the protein CASSVAPGTGELFF.

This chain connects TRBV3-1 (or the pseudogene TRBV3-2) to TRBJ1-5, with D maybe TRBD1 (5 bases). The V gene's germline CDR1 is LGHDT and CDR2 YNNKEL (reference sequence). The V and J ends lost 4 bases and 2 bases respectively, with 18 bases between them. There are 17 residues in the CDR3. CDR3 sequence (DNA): TGTGCCAGCAGCCCGACAGTAGGGACTTCGGGCAATCAGCCCCAGCATTTT. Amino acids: CASSPTVGTSGNQPQHF.

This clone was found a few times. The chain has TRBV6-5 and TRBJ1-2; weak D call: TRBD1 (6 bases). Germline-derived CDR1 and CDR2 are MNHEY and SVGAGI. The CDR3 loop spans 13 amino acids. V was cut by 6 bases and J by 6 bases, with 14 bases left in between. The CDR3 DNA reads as TGTGCCAGCAGCCGCGACAGGACCCATGGCTACACCTTC. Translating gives CASSRDRTHGYTF.

This CDR3 is CAISESMGGPYYTF. CDR3 DNA: TGTGCCATCAGTGAGTCTATGGGGGGGCCCTACTACACCTTC. The V call is TRBV10-3, the J call TRBJ1-2, with a possible D match to TRBD1 (6 bases). Germline CDR1 and CDR2: ENHRY and SYGVKD. This CDR3 has 14 residues. V was shortened by 0 bases and J by 10 bases, with 15 bases between the two germline ends.

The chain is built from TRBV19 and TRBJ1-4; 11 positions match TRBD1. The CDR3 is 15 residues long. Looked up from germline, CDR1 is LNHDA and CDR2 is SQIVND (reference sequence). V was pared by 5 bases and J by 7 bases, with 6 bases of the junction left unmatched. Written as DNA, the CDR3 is TGTGCCAGTAGTCCCCGGACAGGGGGCAGTGAAAAACTGTTTTTT. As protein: CASSPRTGGSEKLFF. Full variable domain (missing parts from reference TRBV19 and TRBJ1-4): DGGITQSPKYLFRKEGQNVTLSCEQNLNHDAMYWYRQDPGQGLRLIYYSQIVNDFQKGDIAEGYSVSREKKESFPLTVTSAQKNPTAFYLCASSPRTGGSEKLFFGSGTQLSVL.

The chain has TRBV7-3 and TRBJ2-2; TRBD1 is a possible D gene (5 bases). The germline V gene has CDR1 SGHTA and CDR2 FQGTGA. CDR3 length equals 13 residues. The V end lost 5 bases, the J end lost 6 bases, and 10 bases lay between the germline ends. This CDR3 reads CASSLKGSGELFF. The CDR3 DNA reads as TGTGCCAGCAGCCTGAAGGGGTCCGGGGAGCTGTTTTTT.

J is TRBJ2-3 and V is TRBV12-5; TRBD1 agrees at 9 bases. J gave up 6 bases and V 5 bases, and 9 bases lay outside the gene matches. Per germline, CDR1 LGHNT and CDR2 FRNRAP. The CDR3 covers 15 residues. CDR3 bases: TGTGCTAGTGGTCCAACAGGGGGCGCAGCCGATACGCAGTATTTT. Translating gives CASGPTGGAADTQYF.

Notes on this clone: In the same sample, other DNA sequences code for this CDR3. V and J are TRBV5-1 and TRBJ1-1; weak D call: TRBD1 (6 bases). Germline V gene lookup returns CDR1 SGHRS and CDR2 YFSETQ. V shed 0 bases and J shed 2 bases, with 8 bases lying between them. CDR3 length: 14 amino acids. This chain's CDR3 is CASSLEQGNTEAFF. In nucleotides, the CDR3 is TGCGCCAGCAGCTTGGAACAGGGAAACACTGAAGCTTTCTTT.

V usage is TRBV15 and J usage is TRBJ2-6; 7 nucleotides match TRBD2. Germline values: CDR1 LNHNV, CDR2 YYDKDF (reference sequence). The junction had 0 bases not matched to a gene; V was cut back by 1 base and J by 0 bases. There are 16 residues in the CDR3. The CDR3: CATSRGDYSGANVLTF. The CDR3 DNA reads TGTGCCACCAGCAGAGGGGACTACTCTGGGGCCAACGTCCTGACTTTC.

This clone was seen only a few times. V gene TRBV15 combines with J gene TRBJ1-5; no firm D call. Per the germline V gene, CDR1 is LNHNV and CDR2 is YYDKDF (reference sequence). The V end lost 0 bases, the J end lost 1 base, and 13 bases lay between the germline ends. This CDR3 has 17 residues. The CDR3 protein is CATSRDRGGLSNQPQHF. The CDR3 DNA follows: TGTGCCACCAGCAGAGATCGGGGAGGCCTGAGCAATCAGCCCCAGCATTTT.